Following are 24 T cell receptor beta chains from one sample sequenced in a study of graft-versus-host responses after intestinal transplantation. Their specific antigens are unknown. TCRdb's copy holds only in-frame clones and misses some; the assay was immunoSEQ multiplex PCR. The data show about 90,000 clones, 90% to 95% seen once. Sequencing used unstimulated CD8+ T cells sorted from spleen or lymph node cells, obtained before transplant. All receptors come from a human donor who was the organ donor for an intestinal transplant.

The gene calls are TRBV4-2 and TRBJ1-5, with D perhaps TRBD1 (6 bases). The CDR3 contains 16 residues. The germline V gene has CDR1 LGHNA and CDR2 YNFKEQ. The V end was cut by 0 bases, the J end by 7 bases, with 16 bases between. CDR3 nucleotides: TGTGCCAGCAGCCAAGAAAGCAGGGGTGTAGGGCAGCCCCAGCATTTT. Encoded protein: CASSQESRGVGQPQHF.

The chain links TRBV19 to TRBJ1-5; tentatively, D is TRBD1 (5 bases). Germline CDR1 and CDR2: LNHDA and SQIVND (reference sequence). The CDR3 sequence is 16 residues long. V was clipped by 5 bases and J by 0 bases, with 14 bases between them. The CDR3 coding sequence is TGTGCCAGTAGTGACCGACAGTCTTATAGCAATCAGCCCCAGCATTTT. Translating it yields CASSDRQSYSNQPQHF.

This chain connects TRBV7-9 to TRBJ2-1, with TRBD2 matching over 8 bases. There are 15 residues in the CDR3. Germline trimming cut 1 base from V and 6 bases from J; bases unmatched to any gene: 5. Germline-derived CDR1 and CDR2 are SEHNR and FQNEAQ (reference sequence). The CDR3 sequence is CASSLVVAGGNEQFF. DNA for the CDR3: TGTGCCAGCAGCTTAGTGGTGGCGGGAGGCAATGAGCAGTTCTTC.

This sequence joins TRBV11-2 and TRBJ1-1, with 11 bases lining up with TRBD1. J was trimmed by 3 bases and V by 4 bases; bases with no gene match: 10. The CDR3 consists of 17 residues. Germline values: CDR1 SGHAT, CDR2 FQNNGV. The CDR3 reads CASSSRTGGPGDTEAFF. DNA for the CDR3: TGTGCCAGCAGCTCCCGGACAGGGGGCCCGGGGGACACTGAAGCTTTCTTT.

The CDR3 reads CASHIAHEQFF. The CDR3 coding sequence is TGTGCCAGCCACATAGCCCATGAGCAGTTCTTC. This sequence joins TRBV21-1 and TRBJ2-1; the listed D gene, TRBD2, was not tested against the DNA. TRBV21-1 is recorded as a pseudogene. The length of the CDR3 is 11 residues.

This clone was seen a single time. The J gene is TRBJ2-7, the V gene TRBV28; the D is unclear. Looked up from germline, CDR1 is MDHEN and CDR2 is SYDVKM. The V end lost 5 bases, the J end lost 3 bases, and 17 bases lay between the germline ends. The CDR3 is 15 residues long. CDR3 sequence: CASSSRRPRIYEQYF. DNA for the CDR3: TGTGCCAGCAGTAGTCGGAGACCGAGGATCTACGAGCAGTACTTC. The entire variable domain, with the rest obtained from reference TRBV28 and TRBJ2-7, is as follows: DVKVTQSSRYLVKRTGEKVFLECVQDMDHENMFWYRQDPGLGLRLIYFSYDVKMKEKGDIPEGYSVSREKKERFSLILESASTNQTSMYLCASSSRRPRIYEQYFGPGTRLTVT.

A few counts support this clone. The CDR3 loop reads CASTVSGPQQPGEKLFF. CDR3 DNA: TGTGCCAGCACAGTCTCAGGGCCCCAGCAACCCGGTGAAAAACTGTTTTTT. The V call is TRBV5-6, the J call TRBJ1-4; D perhaps matches TRBD1 (5 bases). With 6 bases removed from V and 7 bases from J, the gap between germline ends came to 25 bases. This CDR3 contains 17 residues. Looked up from germline, CDR1 is SGHDT and CDR2 is YYEEEE.

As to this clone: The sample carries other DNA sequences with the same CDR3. The CDR3 coding sequence is TGTGCCAGTAGTATGGGGACAGGGCCGTCCTACGAGCAGTACTTC. Protein: CASSMGTGPSYEQYF. The chain recombines TRBV19 with TRBJ2-7, with 9 bases lining up with TRBD1. The CDR3 runs 15 residues. Germline loops: CDR1 LNHDA, CDR2 SQIVND (reference sequence). With 3 bases clipped from V and 1 base from J, the junction kept 4 bases outside the gene matches.

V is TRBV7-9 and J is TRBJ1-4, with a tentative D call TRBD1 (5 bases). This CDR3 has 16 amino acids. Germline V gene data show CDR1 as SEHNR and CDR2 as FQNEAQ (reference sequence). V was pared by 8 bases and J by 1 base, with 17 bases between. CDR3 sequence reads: CASSLGAGGTNEKLFF. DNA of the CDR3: TGTGCCAGCTCTCTAGGGGCCGGGGGAACTAATGAAAAACTGTTTTTT.

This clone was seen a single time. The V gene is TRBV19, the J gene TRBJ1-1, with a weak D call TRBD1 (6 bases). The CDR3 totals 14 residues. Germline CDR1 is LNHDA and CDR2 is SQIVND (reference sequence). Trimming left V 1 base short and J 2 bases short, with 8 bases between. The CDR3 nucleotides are TGTGCCAGTAGTATAGGCAGGGGTAACACTGAAGCTTTCTTT. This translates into CASSIGRGNTEAFF.

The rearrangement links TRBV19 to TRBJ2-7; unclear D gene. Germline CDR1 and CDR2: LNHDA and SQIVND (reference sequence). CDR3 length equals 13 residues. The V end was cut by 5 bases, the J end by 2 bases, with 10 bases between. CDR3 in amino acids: CASSPGQTYEQYF. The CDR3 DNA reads TGTGCCAGTAGTCCGGGTCAGACCTACGAGCAGTACTTC.

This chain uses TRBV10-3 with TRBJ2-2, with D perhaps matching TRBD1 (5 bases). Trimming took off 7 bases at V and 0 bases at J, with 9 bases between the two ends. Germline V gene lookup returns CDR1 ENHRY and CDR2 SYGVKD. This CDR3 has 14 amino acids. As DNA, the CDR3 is TGTGCCATCAAGCCCAGGGCGAACACCGGGGAGCTGTTTTTT. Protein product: CAIKPRANTGELFF.

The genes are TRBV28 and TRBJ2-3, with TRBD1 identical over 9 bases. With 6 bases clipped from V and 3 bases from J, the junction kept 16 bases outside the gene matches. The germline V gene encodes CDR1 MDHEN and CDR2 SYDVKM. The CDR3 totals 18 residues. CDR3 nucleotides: TGTGCCAGCAGCCAGGACAGGGGAGTAGTGAGGGGGACAGATACGCAGTATTTT. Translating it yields CASSQDRGVVRGTDTQYF.

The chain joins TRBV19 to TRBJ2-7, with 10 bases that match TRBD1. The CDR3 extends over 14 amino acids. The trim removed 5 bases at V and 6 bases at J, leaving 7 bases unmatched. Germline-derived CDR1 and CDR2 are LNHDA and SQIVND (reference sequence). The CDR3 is CASSPTTGGGEQYF. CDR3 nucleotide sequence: TGTGCCAGTAGTCCAACGACAGGGGGCGGCGAGCAGTACTTC.

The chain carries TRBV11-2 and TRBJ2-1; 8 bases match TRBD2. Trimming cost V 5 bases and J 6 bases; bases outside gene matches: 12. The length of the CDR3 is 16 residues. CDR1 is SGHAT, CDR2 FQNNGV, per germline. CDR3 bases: TGTGCCAGCAGCCTAGGAAGTGGGACTAGGTCCAATGAGCAGTTCTTC. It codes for CASSLGSGTRSNEQFF.

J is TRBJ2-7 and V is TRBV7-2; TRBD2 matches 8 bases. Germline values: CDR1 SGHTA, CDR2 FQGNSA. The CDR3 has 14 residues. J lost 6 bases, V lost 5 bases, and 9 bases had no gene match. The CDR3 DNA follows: TGTGCCAGCAGCCCGAGGACTAGCTCTGCCGAGCAGTACTTC. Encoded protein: CASSPRTSSAEQYF.

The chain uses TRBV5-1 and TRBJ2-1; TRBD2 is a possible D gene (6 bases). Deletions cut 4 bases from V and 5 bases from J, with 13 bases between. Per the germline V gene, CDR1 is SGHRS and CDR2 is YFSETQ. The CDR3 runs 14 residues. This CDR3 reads CASSLWDSHNEQFF. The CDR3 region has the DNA TGCGCCAGCAGCCTGTGGGACTCACACAATGAGCAGTTCTTC. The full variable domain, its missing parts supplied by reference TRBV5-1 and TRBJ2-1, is KAGVTQTPRYLIKTRGQQVTLSCSPISGHRSVSWYQQTPGQGLQFLFEYFSETQRNKGNFPGRFSGRQFSNSRSEMNVSTLELGDSALYLCASSLWDSHNEQFFGPGTRLTVL.

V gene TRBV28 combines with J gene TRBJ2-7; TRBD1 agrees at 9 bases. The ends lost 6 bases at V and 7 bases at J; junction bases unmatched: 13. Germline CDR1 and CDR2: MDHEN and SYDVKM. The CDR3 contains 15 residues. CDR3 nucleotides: TGTGCCAGCAGCACGGACAGGGGACGTGGAGGAGAGCAGTACTTC. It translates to CASSTDRGRGGEQYF.

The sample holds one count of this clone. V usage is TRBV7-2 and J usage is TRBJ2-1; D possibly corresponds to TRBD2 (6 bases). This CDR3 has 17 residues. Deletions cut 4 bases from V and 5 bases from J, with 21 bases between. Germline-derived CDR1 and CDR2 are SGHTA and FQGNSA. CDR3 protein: CASSSIKMGRDHNEQFF. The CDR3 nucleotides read TGTGCCAGCAGCTCGATTAAAATGGGGCGGGACCACAATGAGCAGTTCTTC.

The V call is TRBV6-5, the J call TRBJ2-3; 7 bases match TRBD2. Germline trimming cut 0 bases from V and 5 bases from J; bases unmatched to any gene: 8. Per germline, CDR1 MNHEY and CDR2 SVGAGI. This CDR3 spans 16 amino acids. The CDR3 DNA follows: TGTGCCAGCAGTTACTCGAGCGGGACCTTTGGAGATACGCAGTATTTT. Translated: CASSYSSGTFGDTQYF.

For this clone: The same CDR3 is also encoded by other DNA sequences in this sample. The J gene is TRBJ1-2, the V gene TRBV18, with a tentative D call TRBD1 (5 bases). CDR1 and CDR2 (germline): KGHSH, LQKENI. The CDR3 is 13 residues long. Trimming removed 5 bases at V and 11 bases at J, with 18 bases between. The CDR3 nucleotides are TGTGCCAGCTCAAAAGTCGACAGTGTCCAGTACACCTTC. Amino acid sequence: CASSKVDSVQYTF.

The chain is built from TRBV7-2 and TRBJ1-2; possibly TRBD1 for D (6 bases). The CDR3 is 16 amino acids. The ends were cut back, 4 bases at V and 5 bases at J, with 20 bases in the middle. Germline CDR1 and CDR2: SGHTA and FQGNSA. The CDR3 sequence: CASSSYRGGAGYGYTF. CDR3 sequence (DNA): TGTGCCAGCAGCTCATATAGGGGGGGCGCGGGATATGGCTACACCTTC.

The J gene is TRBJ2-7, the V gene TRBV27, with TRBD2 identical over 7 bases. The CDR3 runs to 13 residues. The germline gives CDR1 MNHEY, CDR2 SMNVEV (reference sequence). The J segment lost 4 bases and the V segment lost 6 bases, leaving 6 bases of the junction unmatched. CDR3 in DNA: TGTGCCAGCAGCCCCTTGGGAGGGTACGAGCAGTACTTC. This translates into CASSPLGGYEQYF.

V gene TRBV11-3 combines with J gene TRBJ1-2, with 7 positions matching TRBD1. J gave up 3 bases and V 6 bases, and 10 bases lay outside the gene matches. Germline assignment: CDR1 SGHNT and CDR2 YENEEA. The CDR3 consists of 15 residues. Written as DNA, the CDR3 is TGTGCCAGCAGTAGGGGGCAAGAAGTTGACTATGGCTACACCTTC. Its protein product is CASSRGQEVDYGYTF.